This TCR beta chain was recovered during a study of T cell repertoires in cytomegalovirus infection. Across the whole study: Carrying CMV and the relevant HLA type showed in public TCR beta signatures. Study conclusions and caveats: What dominated the ex vivo response were HLA-C-restricted CMV-specific TCR beta clonotypes. Summed frequency of shared TCR beta families picked out CMV carriers who also had the relevant HLA.

Of note for this clonotype: What it binds is unknown.

V lost 4 bases, J lost 10 bases, and 10 bases stayed unmatched. The CDR3 consists of 14 residues. Germline assignment: CDR1 LGHNA and CDR2 YSLEER. One entry per CDR3 protein results from TCRdb running MiXCR on the reads. The sample lists 350,000 to 500,000 distinct CDR3 sequences; 31% were seen once. The sequenced sample consisted of PBMCs. The chain couples TRBV4-3 to TRBJ1-1, with 9 bases aligning to TRBD1. The sequence derives from a human donor in good health (CMV status not recorded). Some clones in this sample may be carry-over from other donors' samples. DNA for the CDR3: TGCGCCAGCAGCCTCCTCCCGGGACAGGGATCAGCTTTCTTT. It codes for CASSLLPGQGSAFF.